The rows below give T cell receptor beta chains drawn from one sample of a study of cytomegalovirus exposure and HLA in healthy donors. The assay was immunoSEQ multiplex PCR, and TCRdb's table has in-frame clones only and misses some. The sample holds 150,000 to 200,000 clones; more than 85% are singletons and the top ten take approximately 1.5%. Sequenced input: PBMCs. The receptor source for this set is a young woman in good health and CMV-seronegative. CDR3s include the opening cysteine and the closing phenylalanine or tryptophan. A D gene is named only where the DNA matches it firmly. Clone size appears in some rows only: once, few, many, or a class for an expanded clone.

size: .
V: TRBV2
J: TRBJ2-7
D: .
DNA: TGTGCCAGCAGCAGACTGAACTACGAGCAGTACTTC
CDR3: CASSRLNYEQYF

size: .
V: TRBV6-1
J: TRBJ1-5
D: .
DNA: TGTGCCAGCAGTGATCGTCAACTCAATCAGCCCCAGCATTTT
CDR3: CASSDRQLNQPQHF

size: .
V: TRBV2
J: TRBJ1-1
D: .
DNA: TGTGCCAGCAGTGACAGCGAGTACACTGAAGCTTTCTTT
CDR3: CASSDSEYTEAFF

size: .
V: TRBV19
J: TRBJ2-1
D: TRBD2
DNA: TGTGCCAGTAGTATAGCGCGTACTAGCGGGAGCAGGGGGAATGAGCAGTTCTTC
CDR3: CASSIARTSGSRGNEQFF

size: .
V: TRBV4-1
J: TRBJ2-1
D: .
DNA: TGCGCCAGCAGCCAGCCAGGGACTCGTACTTACAATGAGCAGTTCTTC
CDR3: CASSQPGTRTYNEQFF

size: .
V: TRBV11-2
J: TRBJ1-1
D: TRBD1
DNA: TGTGCCAGCAGCTTCCAGGGGGAGACTGAAGCTTTCTTT
CDR3: CASSFQGETEAFF

size: .
V: TRBV18
J: TRBJ1-3
D: .
DNA: TGTGCCAGCTCACCCGTCTCGGAGGGCGGTGGAAACACCATATATTTT
CDR3: CASSPVSEGGGNTIYF

size: once
V: TRBV10-3
J: TRBJ2-7
D: .
DNA: TGTGCCATCAGTGGAAGGGGAGGATACGAGCAGTACTTC
CDR3: CAISGRGGYEQYF

size: .
V: TRBV2
J: TRBJ2-3
D: .
DNA: TGTGCCAGCAGTGAAAAGGTCAGGGGAACAGATACGCAGTATTTT
CDR3: CASSEKVRGTDTQYF

size: .
V: TRBV7-9
J: TRBJ2-5
D: .
DNA: TGTGCCAGCGAGGGCTGGACAGAAGAGACCCAGTACTTC
CDR3: CASEGWTEETQYF

size: .
V: TRBV10-3
J: TRBJ2-5
D: TRBD1
DNA: TGTGCCATCAGTGACAGGGGGTTCCAAGAGACCCAGTACTTC
CDR3: CAISDRGFQETQYF

size: .
V: TRBV7-9
J: TRBJ2-1
D: TRBD2
DNA: TGTGCCAGCAGCTTAGGACTAGCGGGTCCCTACAATGAGCAGTTCTTC
CDR3: CASSLGLAGPYNEQFF

size: few
V: TRBV11-3
J: TRBJ1-3
D: .
DNA: TGTGCCAGCAGCTTAACGGGGTCTTTCTTGGGTGGAAACACCATATATTTT
CDR3: CASSLTGSFLGGNTIYF

size: .
V: TRBV6-6
J: TRBJ1-4
D: TRBD1
DNA: TGTGCCAGCAGTCGGGACAGCGAAAAACTGTTTTTT
CDR3: CASSRDSEKLFF

size: .
V: TRBV11-2
J: TRBJ2-3
D: TRBD1
DNA: TGTGCCAGTCCACCCCGGGACAGGGACACAGATACGCAGTATTTT
CDR3: CASPPRDRDTDTQYF

size: .
V: TRBV19
J: TRBJ2-7
D: TRBD1
DNA: TGTGCCAGTAGTATTCTTGGTGGACAGGGTGGTTCCTACGAGCAGTACTTC
CDR3: CASSILGGQGGSYEQYF

size: .
V: TRBV2
J: TRBJ2-7
D: .
DNA: TGTGCCAGCAGTGAAACCCCCAGGGCAGGGAAGTACTTC
CDR3: CASSETPRAGKYF

size: once
V: TRBV13
J: TRBJ2-4
D: TRBD2
DNA: TGTGCCAGCAGACTAGCGGGGTCCAAAAACATTCAGTACTTC
CDR3: CASRLAGSKNIQYF

size: .
V: TRBV10-3
J: TRBJ1-5
D: TRBD1
DNA: TGTGCCATCAGTCAGGACAGGGGAAATCAGCCCCAGCATTTT
CDR3: CAISQDRGNQPQHF

size: .
V: TRBV14
J: TRBJ2-7
D: .
DNA: TGTGCCAGCAGCCCCTCTTGGGGGCAGGCCTACGAGCAGTACTTC
CDR3: CASSPSWGQAYEQYF

size: .
V: TRBV7-2
J: TRBJ2-3
D: TRBD2
DNA: TGTGCCAGCAGTCCTACTAGCGGGACAGATACGCAGTATTTT
CDR3: CASSPTSGTDTQYF

size: once
V: TRBV5-1
J: TRBJ2-3
D: TRBD1
DNA: TGCGCCAGCAGCGGAGGGACAGGGATCACAGATACGCAGTATTTT
CDR3: CASSGGTGITDTQYF

size: .
V: TRBV7-2
J: TRBJ2-7
D: .
DNA: TGTGCCAGCAGCGCCAGGGGAGCGCAGTACTTC
CDR3: CASSARGAQYF

size: few
V: TRBV4-3
J: TRBJ2-1
D: .
DNA: TGCGCCAGCAGCTGGCGACTAGATCCTAAACTAAATGAGCAGTTCTTC
CDR3: CASSWRLDPKLNEQFF

size: .
V: TRBV6-1
J: TRBJ2-7
D: TRBD1
DNA: TGTGCCAGCAGTGTGGGGACAGGGGGACCCTACGAGCAGTACTTC
CDR3: CASSVGTGGPYEQYF

size: .
V: TRBV7-8
J: TRBJ2-7
D: TRBD2
DNA: TGTGCCAGCAGCCCGGGAGGCCGACCCTACGAGCAGTACTTC
CDR3: CASSPGGRPYEQYF

size: .
V: TRBV5-4
J: TRBJ2-7
D: .
DNA: TGTGCCAGCAGCTTGAGGGGTACCTACGAGCAGTACTTC
CDR3: CASSLRGTYEQYF

size: .
V: TRBV7-9
J: TRBJ2-3
D: TRBD1
DNA: TGTGCCAGCAGCTACGGGACAGGGGCTTCTAGCACAGATACGCAGTATTTT
CDR3: CASSYGTGASSTDTQYF

size: .
V: TRBV10-3
J: TRBJ1-3
D: .
DNA: TGTGCCATCAGTGAAAGACAGGCTTCCATATATTTT
CDR3: CAISERQASIYF

size: .
V: TRBV14
J: TRBJ2-1
D: TRBD2
DNA: TGTGCCAGCAGCCAAGACGGACTAGCGTACTACAATGAGCAGTTCTTC
CDR3: CASSQDGLAYYNEQFF

size: .
V: TRBV7-2
J: TRBJ2-3
D: TRBD2
DNA: TGTGCCAGCAGCTTAGCAGCAGGAGCGGGGAACACAGATACGCAGTATTTT
CDR3: CASSLAAGAGNTDTQYF

size: .
V: TRBV6-1
J: TRBJ2-7
D: .
DNA: TGTGCCAGCAGTGAAGATACCGGAGAGGCCTACGAGCAGTACTTC
CDR3: CASSEDTGEAYEQYF

size: .
V: TRBV10-1
J: TRBJ2-1
D: TRBD2
DNA: TGCGCCAGCAGCCGAGGACTAGCGGGGGCCCCGGCTCAGTTCTTC
CDR3: CASSRGLAGAPAQFF

size: .
V: TRBV6-1
J: TRBJ1-1
D: .
DNA: TGTGCCAGCAGCCTCCCGGGAGGGGGCACTGAAGCTTTCTTT
CDR3: CASSLPGGGTEAFF

size: .
V: TRBV27
J: TRBJ2-7
D: TRBD2
DNA: TGTGCCAGCAGTCCTTATACTAGCGGGAGGTCCGAGCAGTACTTC
CDR3: CASSPYTSGRSEQYF

size: .
V: TRBV29-1
J: TRBJ2-7
D: .
DNA: TGCAGCGTTGTTGAGTTCTACGAGCAGTACTTC
CDR3: CSVVEFYEQYF

size: .
V: TRBV28
J: TRBJ1-6
D: .
DNA: TGTGCCAGCAGTTTGGGCGGGGCGCGTTCACCCCTCCACTTT
CDR3: CASSLGGARSPLHF

size: .
V: TRBV6-1
J: TRBJ1-1
D: .
DNA: TGTGCCAGCCAGGTTATGAACACTGAAGCTTTCTTT
CDR3: CASQVMNTEAFF

size: .
V: TRBV6-6
J: TRBJ2-7
D: TRBD1
DNA: TGTGCCAGCACCCCGGGACAGGAAACCTACGAGCAGTACTTC
CDR3: CASTPGQETYEQYF

size: .
V: TRBV5-1
J: TRBJ2-7
D: TRBD1
DNA: TGCGCCAGCAGCTTCGCCGGGACAGGGCGCTACGAGCAGTACTTC
CDR3: CASSFAGTGRYEQYF

size: .
V: TRBV7-7
J: TRBJ2-5
D: TRBD1
DNA: TGTGCTAGCAGCCATCGGGACAGGGGTAAAGAGACCCAGTACTTC
CDR3: CASSHRDRGKETQYF

size: .
V: TRBV29-1
J: TRBJ2-1
D: .
DNA: TGCAGCGTTGCCGTACTAGCTTCCTACAATGAGCAGTTCTTC
CDR3: CSVAVLASYNEQFF

size: .
V: TRBV29-1
J: TRBJ2-7
D: .
DNA: TGCAGCGTTGTCACAGGCTACTCCTACGAGCAGTACTTC
CDR3: CSVVTGYSYEQYF

size: .
V: TRBV23-1
J: TRBJ2-3
D: .
DNA: TGCGCCAGCAGTCAAGAACAGGGCTCGGGCACAGATACGCAGTATTTT
CDR3: CASSQEQGSGTDTQYF

size: .
V: TRBV2
J: TRBJ2-1
D: .
DNA: TGTGCCAGCAGCACGGGACTCCTCTTAGAGCAGTTCTTC
CDR3: CASSTGLLLEQFF

size: .
V: TRBV2
J: TRBJ2-3
D: .
DNA: TGTGCCAGCACCCAGGGATTGCCAGATACGCAGTATTTT
CDR3: CASTQGLPDTQYF

size: .
V: TRBV29-1
J: TRBJ2-3
D: TRBD2
DNA: TGCAGCGTTGACCGGGGGCTAGCGGGGCCTAGCACAGATACGCAGTATTTT
CDR3: CSVDRGLAGPSTDTQYF

size: .
V: TRBV27
J: TRBJ1-2
D: .
DNA: TGTGCCAGCAGTTTATTAGGGAGGTACCCTGGTGATGGCTACACCTTC
CDR3: CASSLLGRYPGDGYTF

size: .
V: TRBV5-1
J: TRBJ2-3
D: TRBD2
DNA: TGCGCCAGCAGCTCCGGGACTAGCGACAGAGATACGCAGTATTTT
CDR3: CASSSGTSDRDTQYF

size: .
V: TRBV19
J: TRBJ2-4
D: .
DNA: TGTGCCAGTAGTATAGGGCTGTTTTCCAAAAACATTCAGTACTTC
CDR3: CASSIGLFSKNIQYF

size: .
V: TRBV2
J: TRBJ2-1
D: TRBD1
DNA: TGTGCCAGCAGTGGGCCGTTGGGTGGACAGGGGCCGAATTATAGCTCCTACAATGAGCAGTTCTTC
CDR3: CASSGPLGGQGPNYSSYNEQFF